Presented here are 27 T cell receptor beta chains from one specimen sequenced in a study of human T cells and chemical hapten exposure. Indicated time point: patch test 3, about 24 weeks after DPC sensitization. Treatment defined: therapeutic diphenylcyclopropenone sensitization with weekly scalp DPC. TCRdb redid the calling of the RACE reads with MiXCR, one entry per CDR3 protein. The sample holds about 90,000 distinct CDR3 sequences, roughly a tenth seen once. The specimen was whole blood, collected in connection with sensitization to the hapten diphenylcyclopropenone (DPC). The source is a woman in her twenties or thirties with alopecia areata. Some clones in this sample may be carry-over from other donors' samples.

This clonotype has ten or more counts. The chain joins TRBV28 to TRBJ1-1; 7 nucleotides line up with TRBD1. V gave up 5 bases and J gave up 1 base; unmatched junction bases: 4. This CDR3 is built from 14 residues. Germline V gene data show CDR1 as MDHEN and CDR2 as SYDVKM. CDR3 residues: CASSTPGGNTEAFF. CDR3 DNA: TGTGCCAGCAGTACCCCAGGGGGGAACACTGAAGCTTTCTTT.

This clonotype was seen more than once but under ten times. The chain couples TRBV20-1 to TRBJ1-2; 9 positions agree with TRBD1. With 6 bases clipped from V and 3 bases from J, the junction kept 8 bases outside the gene matches. The V gene's germline CDR1 is DFQATT and CDR2 SNEGSKA (reference sequence). The CDR3 length is 14 residues. For the CDR3, the DNA is TGCAGTGCAAGCACAGGGGGCGCCTACTATGGCTACACCTTC. Residues: CSASTGGAYYGYTF.

This clonotype was detected many times. The chain has TRBV6-5 and TRBJ1-6; the D is unclear. The CDR3 extends over 16 amino acids. V was pared by 0 bases and J by 3 bases, with 9 bases between. Germline loops: CDR1 MNHEY, CDR2 SVGAGI. The CDR3 loop reads CASSYSMGIYNSPLHF. The DNA of the CDR3 is TGTGCCAGCAGTTACTCGATGGGGATCTATAATTCACCCCTCCACTTT.

This clonotype has just a few counts. The gene calls are TRBV28 and TRBJ2-5; D unresolved. Trimming cost V 5 bases and J 5 bases, with 6 bases left between them. CDR1 and CDR2 from the germline V gene are MDHEN and SYDVKM. The CDR3 totals 11 residues. CDR3 protein: CASSRDETQYF. CDR3 nucleotide sequence: TGTGCCAGCAGTCGTGACGAGACCCAGTACTTC.

This clonotype has ten or more counts. The chain joins TRBV29-1 to TRBJ2-3; 10 bases are shared with TRBD2. The germline CDR1 and CDR2 sequences are SQVTM and ANQGSEA. The CDR3 runs 14 residues. Trimming took 4 bases from V and 5 from J; bases not matched to a gene: 6. The DNA of the CDR3 is TGCAGCGTTGCATTCGGACTAGCGGTAGATACGCAGTATTTT. Translation gives CSVAFGLAVDTQYF.

This clonotype was counted at least ten times. The V gene is TRBV27, the J gene TRBJ2-7; TRBD2 matches 14 bases. The germline CDR1 and CDR2 sequences are MNHEY and SMNVEV (reference sequence). V lost 5 bases, J lost 7 bases, and 7 bases stayed unmatched. The CDR3 spans 15 residues. The CDR3 reads CASSAGTSGSSEQYF. The CDR3 DNA sequence: TGTGCCAGCAGTGCCGGGACTAGCGGGAGTTCGGAGCAGTACTTC.

V usage is TRBV29-1 and J usage is TRBJ2-3, with TRBD2 identical over 8 bases. Germline V lookup: CDR1 SQVTM, CDR2 ANQGSEA. The CDR3 is 16 residues long. V dropped 3 bases and J dropped 2; count of bases not matched to a gene: 10. CDR3 in DNA: TGCAGCGTTGATCCGAATAGCGGGATGAACACAGATACGCAGTATTTT. This gives the protein CSVDPNSGMNTDTQYF.

The chain carries TRBV20-1 and TRBJ2-3; D is tentatively TRBD1 or TRBD2 (5 bases each). CDR3 length: 13 residues. V lost 6 bases and J 7 bases, leaving 17 bases between the germline ends. Germline values: CDR1 DFQATT, CDR2 SNEGSKA (reference sequence). This CDR3 reads CSAWDAEAHTQYF. The CDR3 coding sequence is TGCAGTGCCTGGGACGCCGAAGCACATACGCAGTATTTT.

This clonotype has more than one count but fewer than ten. V and J are TRBV6-6 and TRBJ2-7; maybe TRBD2 (5 bases). This CDR3 comprises 15 residues. In germline, CDR1 is MNHNY, CDR2 SVGAGI (reference sequence). V was cut by 6 bases and J by 6 bases, with 21 bases left in between. CDR3 in DNA: TGTGCCAGCAGCGTGGTTGGTGGGAGACGGAGCGAGCAGTACTTC. This sequence encodes CASSVVGGRRSEQYF.

This clonotype was seen only a few times. The V gene is TRBV18, the J gene TRBJ1-5, with D unclear. Trimming stripped 1 base from V and 2 bases from J, with 12 bases between. This CDR3 region has 16 residues. Germline V gives CDR1 KGHSH, CDR2 LQKENI. CDR3 bases: TGTGCCAGCTCACCACAAGGACCGGCGGGCAATCAGCCCCAGCATTTT. As protein: CASSPQGPAGNQPQHF.

The rearrangement links TRBV7-2 to TRBJ2-7; 8 bases are shared with TRBD1. J gave up 3 bases and V 3 bases, and 7 bases lay outside the gene matches. The CDR3 loop spans 15 amino acids. Germline V gene lookup returns CDR1 SGHTA and CDR2 FQGNSA. CDR3 bases: TGTGCCAGCAGCTTCGACAGGGGCCGAAGCTACGAGCAGTACTTC. This sequence encodes CASSFDRGRSYEQYF.

The chain recombines TRBV28 with TRBJ2-2, with D tentatively TRBD2 (5 bases). V was pared by 4 bases and J by 0 bases, with 12 bases between. Germline V gene lookup returns CDR1 MDHEN and CDR2 SYDVKM. The CDR3 contains 16 residues. DNA of the CDR3: TGTGCCAGCAGTTCCCCTAGCAGTCCGAACACCGGGGAGCTGTTTTTT. Amino acids: CASSSPSSPNTGELFF.

This clonotype was counted at least ten times. This chain uses TRBV29-1 with TRBJ2-7; either TRBD1 or TRBD2 may fit D (5 bases each). V was cut by 0 bases and J by 2 bases, with 11 bases left in between. Per germline, CDR1 SQVTM and CDR2 ANQGSEA. The CDR3 loop spans 14 amino acids. DNA for the CDR3: TGCAGCGTTGAAGAGGGGGTTGAGGCCTACGAGCAGTACTTC. Its translation is CSVEEGVEAYEQYF.

This clonotype was detected ten times or more. The genes are TRBV7-9 and TRBJ2-5; 8 positions match TRBD1. Germline CDR1 reads SEHNR; CDR2 reads FQNEAQ (reference sequence). This CDR3 has 15 residues. Unmatched junction bases numbered 8, after V lost 5 bases and J lost 3 bases. CDR3 in amino acids: CASSPGQAEKETQYF. The CDR3 DNA sequence: TGTGCCAGCAGCCCGGGACAGGCCGAAAAAGAGACCCAGTACTTC.

CDR3 nucleotide sequence: TGCAGTGCTAGGGGTGGCAACGAGCAGTACGTC. Translated: CSARGGNEQYV. The chain links TRBV20-1 to TRBJ2-7; no firm D call. Trimming took 3 bases from V and 5 from J, leaving 8 bases between them. The germline CDR1 and CDR2 sequences are DFQATT and SNEGSKA (reference sequence). This CDR3 has 11 residues.

This clonotype was counted at least ten times. This chain links TRBV6-1 with TRBJ2-2; a possible D gene is TRBD1 (6 bases). The CDR3 contains 13 residues. Germline-derived CDR1 and CDR2 are MNHNS and SASEGT. With 10 bases removed from V and 0 bases from J, the gap between germline ends came to 9 bases. The CDR3 coding sequence is TGTGCCAACAGGGTGCCGAACACCGGGGAGCTGTTTTTT. As protein: CANRVPNTGELFF.

A few counts support this clonotype. The V gene is TRBV27, the J gene TRBJ1-6; tentatively, D is TRBD1 (5 bases). The length of the CDR3 is 15 residues. Per the germline V gene, CDR1 is MNHEY and CDR2 is SMNVEV (reference sequence). The V end lost 6 bases, the J end lost 6 bases, and 15 bases lay between the germline ends. The CDR3 loop is CASRLRGTSNSPLHF. CDR3 DNA: TGTGCCAGCAGACTCCGTGGGACCTCTAATTCACCCCTCCACTTT.

This clonotype was picked up a small number of times. The rearrangement links TRBV6-2 or TRBV6-3 to TRBJ1-5; TRBD1 aligns across 7 bases. V lost 6 bases to trimming and J lost 6 bases; unmatched junction nucleotides: 2. Germline V gene lookup returns CDR1 MNHEY and CDR2 SVGEGT. The CDR3 is made up of 12 amino acids. The CDR3 DNA reads TGTGCCAGCAGAAAGGGGGCTCAGCCCCAGCATTTT. Protein sequence: CASRKGAQPQHF.

The chain uses TRBV2 and TRBJ1-1; D might be TRBD1 (6 bases). Germline V gives CDR1 SNHLY, CDR2 FYNNEI. The CDR3 is 14 residues long. The V end was cut by 6 bases, the J end by 3 bases, with 14 bases between. CDR3 sequence: CASRQQGRDTEAFF. Here the CDR3 DNA reads TGTGCCAGCAGGCAACAGGGTAGGGACACTGAAGCTTTCTTT.

This clonotype was seen a handful of times. V gene TRBV28 combines with J gene TRBJ2-7, with D unresolved. The CDR3 length is 11 residues. The V end lost 3 bases, the J end lost 5 bases, and 5 bases lay between the germline ends. CDR1 is MDHEN and CDR2 is SYDVKM in the germline V gene. The DNA for the CDR3 is TGTGCCAGCAGTTTCAAAAACGAGCAGTACGTC. Amino acid sequence: CASSFKNEQYV.

In this sample, this clonotype turned up many times. V is TRBV3-1 and J is TRBJ1-2; D possibly corresponds to TRBD1 (6 bases). Trimming cost V 2 bases and J 8 bases, with 15 bases left between them. Per germline, CDR1 LGHDT and CDR2 YNNKEL (reference sequence). The CDR3 sequence is 14 residues long. CDR3 region: CASSQSTGARGYTF. In DNA form, the CDR3 reads TGTGCCAGCAGCCAAAGTACGGGGGCGCGGGGCTACACCTTC.

The J gene is TRBJ2-3, the V gene TRBV18; the D is unclear. The CDR3 spans 13 residues. V was clipped by 2 bases and J by 2 bases, with 5 bases between them. In germline, CDR1 is KGHSH, CDR2 LQKENI. CDR3 sequence reads: CASSPVTTDTQYF. CDR3 in DNA: TGTGCCAGCTCACCAGTCACCACAGATACGCAGTATTTT. Using reference TRBV18 and TRBJ2-3 for the parts outside the CDR3, the full variable domain is NAGVMQNPRHLVRRRGQEARLRCSPMKGHSHVYWYRQLPEEGLKFMVYLQKENIIDESGMPKERFSAEFPKEGPSILRIQQVVRGDSAAYFCASSPVTTDTQYFGPGTRLTVL.

This rearrangement joins TRBV20-1 to TRBJ2-1, with 13 bases identical to TRBD2. There are 15 residues in the CDR3. Germline CDR1 reads DFQATT; CDR2 reads SNEGSKA (reference sequence). The trim removed 6 bases at V and 7 bases at J, leaving 9 bases unmatched. The chain's CDR3 is CSATRGLAGLNEQFF. In nucleotides, the CDR3 is TGCAGTGCGACCCGGGGACTAGCGGGGCTGAATGAGCAGTTCTTC.

This clonotype showed up just a few times. The chain couples TRBV6-6 to TRBJ1-1; D is perhaps TRBD1 (6 bases). Trimming took 6 bases from V and 1 from J, leaving 9 bases between them. Germline CDR1 is MNHNY and CDR2 is SVGAGI (reference sequence). This CDR3 is 13 amino acids long. CDR3 in amino acids: CASRMTGNTEAFF. CDR3 bases: TGTGCCAGCAGGATGACAGGGAACACTGAAGCTTTCTTT.

This clonotype was counted many times. The chain carries TRBV7-9 and TRBJ2-2; 7 nucleotides match TRBD1. The CDR3 has 14 amino acids. Germline CDR1 reads SEHNR; CDR2 reads FQNEAQ (reference sequence). The J segment lost 2 bases and the V segment lost 7 bases, leaving 4 bases of the junction unmatched. The CDR3 here is CASTGDRNTGELFF. In nucleotides, the CDR3 is TGTGCCAGCACCGGGGACAGAAACACCGGGGAGCTGTTTTTT.

The chain combines TRBV12-3 or TRBV12-4 with TRBJ1-1; D is uncertain. The length of the CDR3 is 11 residues. V was trimmed by 5 bases and J by 9 bases, leaving 10 bases between them. The CDR3, as DNA: TGTGCCAGCAGTGTAGGGTCCAAAGCTTTCTTT. It yields the protein CASSVGSKAFF.

The chain carries TRBV12-2 and TRBJ2-7; TRBD2 was called by the table and not checked on the DNA. TRBV12-2 is reported as a pseudogene. The CDR3 has 16 amino acids. The CDR3 region has the DNA TGTGCAAGTCGCTTAGACGCGGGAGGGGTCTCCTACGAGCAGTACTTC. It yields the protein CASRLDAGGVSYEQYF.